Presented here are 25 T cell receptor beta chains from one specimen sequenced in a study of blood T cell repertoires in COVID-19 (dated by TCRdb to the early 2020s). Libraries were made using the immunoSEQ multiplex PCR assay. The clones in this table, taken by TCRdb from immuneACCESS, are in-frame only. Not every clone is retained; where verified, under half of the shortfall comes from an unresolved V gene, and the cause of the rest is unknown. Recorded for this sample are about 80,000 clones; roughly 84% of them occurred a single time. Roughly 3.5% of the sample is in the top ten clones. Sequenced sample: peripheral blood. The receptors were sampled from a man aged 50 to 59 with acute or convalescent COVID-19.

V and J are TRBV10-3 and TRBJ1-5, with D perhaps matching TRBD1 (5 bases). The CDR3 consists of 15 residues. In germline, CDR1 is ENHRY, CDR2 SYGVKD. The ends were cut back, 4 bases at V and 2 bases at J, with 12 bases in the middle. DNA of the CDR3: TGTGCCATCAGTGCGGATGACAGTCGCAATCAGCCCCAGCATTTT. It is translated as CAISADDSRNQPQHF.

The chain has TRBV6-2 or TRBV6-3 and TRBJ2-1; 7 bases are a match to TRBD2. V was pared by 0 bases and J by 0 bases, with 8 bases of the junction left unmatched. The CDR3 consists of 18 residues. Germline CDR1 is MNHEY and CDR2 is SVGEGT. The CDR3 DNA is TGTGCCAGCAGTTACTCGCCCGCTAGCGGAAGCTCCTACAATGAGCAGTTCTTC. Encoded protein: CASSYSPASGSSYNEQFF.

The V call is TRBV13, the J call TRBJ1-6; tentatively, D is TRBD1 (5 bases). Germline assignment: CDR1 PRHDT and CDR2 FYEKMQ (reference sequence). Trimming stripped 3 bases from V and 7 bases from J, with 16 bases between. The CDR3 consists of 16 residues. The CDR3 loop reads CASSFIGARENSPLHF. CDR3 bases: TGTGCCAGCAGCTTCATCGGGGCTCGGGAGAATTCACCCCTCCACTTT.

V gene TRBV28 combines with J gene TRBJ1-4; 7 bases align to TRBD1. Germline loops: CDR1 MDHEN, CDR2 SYDVKM. CDR3 length: 13 residues. CDR3 coding DNA: TGTGCAGCCCGACAGGGTAATAATGAAAAACTGTTTTTT. Translation: CAARQGNNEKLFF.

The V gene is TRBV27, the J gene TRBJ2-7; D is unclear. V lost 6 bases to trimming and J lost 4 bases, with 13 bases between them. Germline V gene sequence: CDR1 MNHEY, CDR2 SMNVEV (reference sequence). The CDR3 extends over 13 amino acids. The CDR3 loop reads CASSPPVYYEQYF. In DNA, the CDR3 is TGTGCCAGCAGCCCCCCGGTTTATTACGAGCAGTACTTC.

The rearrangement links TRBV5-1 to TRBJ1-1; unclear D gene. Between the trimmed V and J ends, which lost 6 bases and 1 base, there was a span of 22 bases. Germline V gene data show CDR1 as SGHRS and CDR2 as YFSETQ. The length of the CDR3 is 17 residues. The chain's CDR3 is CASKARRGSGSNTEAFF. CDR3 DNA sequence: TGCGCCAGCAAAGCCAGACGAGGGTCGGGCTCGAACACTGAAGCTTTCTTT.

The gene calls are TRBV6-5 and TRBJ1-4, with 8 bases lining up with TRBD1. Looked up from germline, CDR1 is MNHEY and CDR2 is SVGAGI. CDR3 size: 14 residues. V was clipped by 6 bases and J by 7 bases; unmatched bases: 7. This CDR3 is CASRAGGAGEKLFF. The CDR3 bases are TGTGCCAGCAGGGCAGGGGGCGCCGGTGAAAAACTGTTTTTT.

This rearrangement joins TRBV12-3 or TRBV12-4 to TRBJ1-2, with D hard to call. The CDR3 has 13 residues. The ends were cut back, 5 bases at V and 2 bases at J, with 9 bases in the middle. The DNA for the CDR3 is TGTGCCAGCAGTCCCACAGTCAACTATGGCTACACCTTC. Its translation is CASSPTVNYGYTF.

The chain is built from TRBV23-1 and TRBJ2-1; 11 bases map to TRBD2. Being an ORF, TRBV23-1 has a function that is uncertain. V trimming: 0 bases; J trimming: 3 bases; junction bases outside the gene matches: 4. The CDR3 sequence is 17 residues long. CDR3 in DNA: TGCGCCAGCAGTCAATCAAAGGGACTAGCGGACTACAATGAGCAGTTCTTC. Its protein product is CASSQSKGLADYNEQFF.

The chain employs TRBV10-2 and TRBJ1-2; TRBD1 agrees at 10 bases. CDR1 is WSHSY and CDR2 is SAAADI in the germline V gene. This CDR3 spans 15 amino acids. J gave up 5 bases and V 4 bases, and 7 bases lay outside the gene matches. CDR3 in amino acids: CASSGRTGGVYGYTF. For the CDR3, the DNA is TGCGCCAGCAGTGGAAGGACAGGGGGAGTATATGGCTACACCTTC.

The chain is built from TRBV7-7 and TRBJ2-5; 13 nucleotides agree with TRBD2. After removal of 5 bases from V and 3 bases from J, the junction contained 3 bases not matched to a gene. Germline CDR1 SSHAT, CDR2 FNYEAQ (reference sequence). This CDR3 has 15 residues. The CDR3 DNA reads TGTGCCAGCAGCGAAGGACTAGCGGGAGAAGAGACCCAGTACTTC. It codes for CASSEGLAGEETQYF.

The chain links TRBV10-2 to TRBJ1-2, with 9 positions matching TRBD1. The germline CDR1 and CDR2 sequences are WSHSY and SAAADI. The length of the CDR3 is 14 residues. The junction had 6 bases not matched to a gene; V was cut back by 6 bases and J by 4 bases. Written as DNA, the CDR3 is TGCGCCAGCAGACCGCAGGACAGGGGCTATGGCTACACCTTC. Protein sequence: CASRPQDRGYGYTF.

The chain carries TRBV6-9 and TRBJ1-2; TRBD1 matches 11 bases. The CDR3 is 13 residues long. Germline V gene data show CDR1 as MNHGY and CDR2 as SVAAGI. Trimming at V came to 8 bases and at J to 5 bases, leaving 4 bases not matched to a gene. CDR3 in amino acids: CASPGQGAYGYTF. The CDR3 region has the DNA TGTGCCAGCCCCGGACAGGGGGCATATGGCTACACCTTC.

V gene TRBV12-5 combines with J gene TRBJ2-1; D is unclear. Germline CDR1 reads LGHNT; CDR2 reads FRNRAP. The CDR3 sequence is 12 residues long. Trimming took off 3 bases at V and 7 bases at J, with 7 bases between the two ends. The CDR3 sequence: CASGFVVNEQFF. The CDR3 DNA reads as TGTGCTAGTGGTTTTGTAGTAAATGAGCAGTTCTTC.

A single count supports this clone. The chain uses TRBV5-6 and TRBJ2-5, with D possibly being TRBD1 (5 bases). The CDR3 has 14 residues. The germline V and J ends were trimmed by 2 bases and 4 bases, with 12 bases remaining between them. The germline V gene encodes CDR1 SGHDT and CDR2 YYEEEE. The CDR3 spells CASSLGVWGETQYF. The CDR3, as DNA: TGTGCCAGCAGCTTAGGGGTGTGGGGAGAGACCCAGTACTTC.

The rearrangement uses TRBV5-6 and TRBJ2-7; D perhaps matches TRBD1 (6 bases). CDR1 is SGHDT and CDR2 is YYEEEE in the germline V gene. V lost 6 bases and J lost 7, with 17 bases in between. CDR3 length: 13 residues. For the CDR3, the DNA is TGTGCCAGCACCCGTCGCCTGGGGACAGAGCAGTACTTC. Its protein product is CASTRRLGTEQYF.

The rearrangement joins TRBV2 to TRBJ1-2, with 7 bases matching TRBD1. The CDR3 length is 12 residues. The V segment lost 8 bases and the J segment 4 bases; nucleotides outside the gene matches: 4. The germline gives CDR1 SNHLY, CDR2 FYNNEI. CDR3 in amino acids: CASSDRAYGYTF. CDR3 DNA: TGTGCCAGCTCTGACAGGGCCTATGGCTACACCTTC. The entire variable domain, with the rest obtained from reference TRBV2 and TRBJ1-2, is as follows: EPEVTQTPSHQVTQMGQEVILRCVPISNHLYFYWYRQILGQKVEFLVSFYNNEISEKSEIFDDQFSVERPDGSNFTLKIRSTKLEDSAMYFCASSDRAYGYTFGSGTRLTVV.

This chain uses TRBV19 with TRBJ2-5, with a weak D call TRBD2 (6 bases). Trimming left V 1 base short and J 5 bases short, with 14 bases between. The CDR3 contains 15 residues. Looked up from germline, CDR1 is LNHDA and CDR2 is SQIVND (reference sequence). DNA for the CDR3: TGTGCCAGTAGTATAGCGGGACTCTTACTTGAGACCCAGTACTTC. Amino acids: CASSIAGLLLETQYF.

The V call is TRBV4-3, the J call TRBJ1-1; a possible D gene is TRBD1 (5 bases). Between the trimmed V and J ends, which lost 0 bases and 2 bases, there was a span of 10 bases. This CDR3 is built from 15 residues. CDR1 and CDR2 from the germline V gene are LGHNA and YSLEER. DNA of the CDR3: TGCGCCAGCAGCCAAGAGTGGGGGGTAAACACTGAAGCTTTCTTT. Amino acid sequence: CASSQEWGVNTEAFF.

Only a few counts were recorded for this clone. V and J are TRBV10-3 and TRBJ1-6, with 8 positions matching TRBD1. The CDR3 totals 12 residues. Germline V gives CDR1 ENHRY, CDR2 SYGVKD. The V and J ends lost 9 bases and 11 bases, in that order; junction bases with no gene match: 6. CDR3 residues: CAIETGATPLHF. The CDR3 DNA sequence: TGTGCCATAGAGACAGGGGCAACACCCCTCCACTTT.

The chain has TRBV6-2 or TRBV6-3 and TRBJ1-6, with 8 bases aligning to TRBD1. Germline V gene data show CDR1 as MNHEY and CDR2 as SVGEGT. Losses at the gene ends were 6 bases for V and 9 bases for J; bases not matched to a gene: 10. The CDR3 totals 15 residues. Written as DNA, the CDR3 is TGTGCCAGCAGCTCTACGGACAGGGTGTTTTCACCCCTCCACTTT. Its translation is CASSSTDRVFSPLHF.

The V gene is TRBV24-1, the J gene TRBJ1-4, with 7 bases aligning to TRBD1. V was clipped by 3 bases and J by 5 bases; unmatched bases: 2. Germline lookup yields CDR1 KGHDR and CDR2 SFDVKD. The CDR3 spans 14 residues. DNA of the CDR3: TGTGCCACCAGTGATCCGGGACAGAATGAAAAACTGTTTTTT. Translated, it gives CATSDPGQNEKLFF.

With respect to this clone: The junction shows a germline mismatch at one end, possibly a read error. The CDR3 loop is CASTSGTGVYF. The CDR3 bases are TGTGCCAGCACCTCCGGGACAGGCGTTTATTTT. This chain joins TRBV6-6 and TRBJ1-5; 8 nucleotides align to TRBD1. The CDR3 length is 11 residues. Germline-derived CDR1 and CDR2 are MNHNY and SVGAGI (reference sequence).

This clone turned up a few times. The chain uses TRBV28 and TRBJ1-1, with D maybe TRBD1 (5 bases). V was clipped by 3 bases and J by 3 bases, with 11 bases between them. The CDR3 runs to 14 residues. The germline V gene has CDR1 MDHEN and CDR2 SYDVKM. The CDR3 spells CASSFAGLDTEAFF. Here the CDR3 DNA reads TGTGCCAGCAGTTTCGCGGGGCTAGACACTGAAGCTTTCTTT.

The V call is TRBV7-6, the J call TRBJ2-2, with a weak D call TRBD2 (5 bases). This CDR3 contains 15 residues. Germline V lookup: CDR1 SGHVS, CDR2 FNYEAQ. Trimming removed 1 base at V and 5 bases at J, with 11 bases between. CDR3: CASSLGGLGTGELFF. The DNA of the CDR3 is TGTGCCAGCAGCTTAGGTGGACTGGGGACCGGGGAGCTGTTTTTT.